The sequence of this T cell receptor (beta chain) was determined in a study of CDR3 diversity in severe acne (dated by TCRdb to about 2019). To prepare the library, PCR was applied. TCRdb lists the instrument as Illumina HiSeq 2000. The public reads were run again by TCRdb, first through fastp at Q25 and then through MiXCR, and only productive beta chains were kept. Each entry merges the rows of one CDR3 protein and shows their most common DNA and genes. For this sample the table gives about 84,000 distinct CDR3 sequences, of which over 40% were detected only once. The ten largest clones capture roughly an eighth of the sample. With respect to this clonotype: The target of this receptor is not known. One junction end does not reproduce the germline sequence, and a read error may be involved.

Sequences were obtained from blood. This clonotype was sampled from a male donor in good health, without acne.

The CDR3 is CASSLVVGGERYF. The DNA sequence reads TGTGCCAGCAGCTTAGTCGTGGGGGGCGAGCGGTACTTC. Recombination joined TRBV7-9 with TRBJ2-7, with the D call tentatively TRBD1 or TRBD2, each fitting 6 bases. The CDR3 contains 13 residues, cysteine and phenylalanine counted. Kept here is only the CDR3 DNA, which spans 39 bases and is read in frame from base 1. CDR1 and CDR2, looked up from the germline V gene (reference sequence), are SEHNR and FQNEAQ.